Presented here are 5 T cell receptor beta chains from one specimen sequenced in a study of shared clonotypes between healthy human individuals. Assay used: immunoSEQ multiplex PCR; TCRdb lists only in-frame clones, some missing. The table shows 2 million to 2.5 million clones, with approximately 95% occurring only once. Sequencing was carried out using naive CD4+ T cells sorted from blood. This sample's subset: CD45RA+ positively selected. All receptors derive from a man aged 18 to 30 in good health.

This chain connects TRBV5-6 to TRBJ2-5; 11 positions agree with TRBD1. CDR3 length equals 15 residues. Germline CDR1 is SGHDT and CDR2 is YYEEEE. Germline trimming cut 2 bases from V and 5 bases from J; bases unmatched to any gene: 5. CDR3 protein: CASSFGQGAMETQYF. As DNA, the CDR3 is TGTGCCAGCAGCTTCGGACAGGGGGCCATGGAGACCCAGTACTTC. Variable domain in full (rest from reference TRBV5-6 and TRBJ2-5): DAGVTQSPTHLIKTRGQQVTLRCSPKSGHDTVSWYQQALGQGPQFIFQYYEEEERQRGNFPDRFSGHQFPNYSSELNVNALLLGDSALYLCASSFGQGAMETQYFGPGTRLLVL.

This CDR3 reads CSVEPRLVETQYF. For the CDR3, the DNA is TGCAGCGTTGAACCCCGACTTGTAGAGACCCAGTACTTC. The chain links TRBV29-1 to TRBJ2-5, with D uncertain. Germline V CDR1 and CDR2: SQVTM, ANQGSEA. The V end lost 2 bases, the J end lost 4 bases, and 11 bases lay between the germline ends. The CDR3 extends over 13 amino acids.

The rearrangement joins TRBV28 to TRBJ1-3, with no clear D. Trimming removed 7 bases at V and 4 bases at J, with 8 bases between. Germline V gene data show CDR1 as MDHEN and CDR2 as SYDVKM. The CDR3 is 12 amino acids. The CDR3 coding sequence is TGTGCCAGCAACGGAAACGGAAACACCATATATTTT. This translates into CASNGNGNTIYF.

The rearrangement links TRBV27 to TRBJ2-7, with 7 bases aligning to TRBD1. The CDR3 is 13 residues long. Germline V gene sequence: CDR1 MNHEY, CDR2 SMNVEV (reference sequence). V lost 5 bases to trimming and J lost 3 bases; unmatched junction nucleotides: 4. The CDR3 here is CASSLTGVYEQYF. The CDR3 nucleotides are TGTGCCAGCAGTCTTACAGGGGTCTACGAGCAGTACTTC.

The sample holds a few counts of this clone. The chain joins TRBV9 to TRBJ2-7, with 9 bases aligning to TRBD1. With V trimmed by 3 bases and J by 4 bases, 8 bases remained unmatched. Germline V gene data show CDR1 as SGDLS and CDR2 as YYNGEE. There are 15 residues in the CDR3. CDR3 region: CASSAGTGKGYEQYF. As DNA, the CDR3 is TGTGCCAGCAGCGCGGGGACAGGGAAAGGATACGAGCAGTACTTC.